This T cell receptor beta chain is drawn from a study of tumor and adjacent non-tumor tissue in lung cancer. RNA was extracted from bulk tissue without any cell sorting. More than 3 cm separated this lung sample from the edge of the tumor. Germline V CDR1 and CDR2: SGHAT, FQDESV (reference sequence). CDR3 length equals 17 residues. TCRbeta libraries were built with three rounds of nested PCR, modified from ARM-PCR. Using its own MiXCR run on the multiplex PCR reads, TCRdb lists one record per CDR3 protein. This table has about 80,000 distinct CDR3 sequences, around 80% appearing once. On this clonotype itself: Relative to the germline gene, one junction end is altered; a read error may explain this.

Sequencing was done on a sample of distant non-tumor lung tissue. The receptor comes from a man in his 60s with non-small cell lung cancer. The rearrangement joins TRBV11-1 to TRBJ2-5; TRBD1 matches 9 bases. CDR3 sequence (DNA): TGTGCCAGCAGCTTGGTAACAGGGGGCTTTTACCAAGAGACCCAGAAGTTC. Translating it yields CASSLVTGGFYQETQKF. Supplemented by reference TRBV11-1 and TRBJ2-5, the full variable domain reads EAEVAQSPRYKITEKSQAVAFWCDPISGHATLYWYRQILGQGPELLVQFQDESVVDDSQLPKDRFSAERLKGVDSTLKIQPAELGDSAMYLCASSLVTGGFYQETQKFGPGTRLLVL.